Listed here are 26 T cell receptor beta chains from one sample, sequenced in a study of lymphopenia after photon versus proton radiotherapy. The repertoire was sequenced with immunoSEQ multiplex PCR; TCRdb's copy has only in-frame clones and lacks some. The data contain fewer than 35,000 clones, roughly 90% of them singletons. This material consisted of peripheral blood, taken from a patient treated with photon-based radiotherapy. The source of these receptors is a woman in her forties or fifties with pancreatic cancer.

The chain employs TRBV18 and TRBJ1-1; D is unresolved. The CDR3 has 13 residues. Trimming took off 3 bases at V and 4 bases at J, with 9 bases between the two ends. CDR1 and CDR2 (germline): KGHSH, LQKENI. The CDR3 reads CASSPLRSTEAFF. CDR3 DNA sequence: TGTGCCAGCTCACCCCTCCGGAGCACTGAAGCTTTCTTT.

In this sample, this clone turned up once. The chain combines TRBV6-1 with TRBJ1-4; 8 positions agree with TRBD1. V lost 4 bases and J lost 3; bases outside the gene matches: 1. The CDR3 has 14 residues. CDR1 and CDR2 (germline): MNHNS, SASEGT. CDR3 protein: CASSAGGANEKLFF. CDR3 sequence (DNA): TGTGCCAGCAGTGCAGGGGGCGCTAATGAAAAACTGTTTTTT.

The J gene is TRBJ2-5, the V gene TRBV18; D ambiguous. This CDR3 spans 11 amino acids. Germline-derived CDR1 and CDR2 are KGHSH and LQKENI. Trimming removed 1 base from V and 5 bases from J, with 2 bases in between. CDR3 DNA sequence: TGTGCCAGCTCACCACGTGAGACCCAGTACTTC. This translates into CASSPRETQYF.

The chain couples TRBV9 to TRBJ2-1; D is undetermined. The germline V gene encodes CDR1 SGDLS and CDR2 YYNGEE. The germline V and J ends were trimmed by 0 bases and 6 bases, with 10 bases remaining between them. The CDR3 extends over 14 amino acids. The CDR3 coding sequence is TGTGCCAGCAGCGTAGGCACACCGGCCAATGAGCAGTTCTTC. Amino acid sequence: CASSVGTPANEQFF.

This clone was picked up a small number of times. The chain links TRBV27 to TRBJ2-7, with D possibly being TRBD1 (5 bases). Germline CDR1 reads MNHEY; CDR2 reads SMNVEV (reference sequence). The V gene lost 6 bases and the J gene lost 0 bases, with 15 bases spanning the gap. The CDR3 consists of 15 residues. Written as DNA, the CDR3 is TGTGCCAGCAGGCCTCAGGCAGGGCCCTCCTACGAGCAGTACTTC. This encodes CASRPQAGPSYEQYF.

The chain carries TRBV29-1 and TRBJ2-3; D gene ambiguous. The CDR3 contains 13 residues. Germline CDR1 is SQVTM and CDR2 is ANQGSEA. The V end lost 8 bases, the J end lost 6 bases, and 18 bases lay between the germline ends. The CDR3 spells CSLGTPLTDTQYF. The CDR3 DNA is TGCAGCTTGGGTACTCCCCTGACGGATACGCAGTATTTT.

This sequence joins TRBV28 and TRBJ1-2, with D tentatively TRBD1 (6 bases). The V gene's germline CDR1 is MDHEN and CDR2 SYDVKM. This CDR3 spans 13 amino acids. V was cut by 2 bases and J by 6 bases, with 10 bases left in between. The CDR3 loop is CASSLTGPNGYTF. The CDR3 DNA sequence: TGTGCCAGCAGTTTAACAGGGCCAAATGGCTACACCTTC.

The count of this clone is one. The gene calls are TRBV28 and TRBJ2-7; 11 nucleotides match TRBD2. V shed 6 bases and J 6 bases; nucleotides not matched to a gene: 7. The germline gives CDR1 MDHEN, CDR2 SYDVKM. The CDR3 spans 14 residues. The CDR3 nucleotides are TGTGCCAGCAGCCTCACTAGCGGGAGCAGCGAGCAGTACTTC. Protein product: CASSLTSGSSEQYF. Drawing the rest from reference TRBV28 and TRBJ2-7, the complete variable domain is DVKVTQSSRYLVKRTGEKVFLECVQDMDHENMFWYRQDPGLGLRLIYFSYDVKMKEKGDIPEGYSVSREKKERFSLILESASTNQTSMYLCASSLTSGSSEQYFGPGTRLTVT.

The V gene is TRBV27, the J gene TRBJ1-5; D possibly corresponds to TRBD1 (6 bases). V was clipped by 10 bases and J by 1 base, with 17 bases between them. The germline gives CDR1 MNHEY, CDR2 SMNVEV (reference sequence). This CDR3 contains 15 residues. Here the CDR3 DNA reads TGTGCCACCCCCAGGGGTCCCCGAAGCAATCAGCCCCAGCATTTT. It yields the protein CATPRGPRSNQPQHF.

V is TRBV5-4 and J is TRBJ1-4; D uncertain. Germline loops: CDR1 SGHNT, CDR2 YYREEE (reference sequence). The CDR3 contains 14 residues. Deletions cut 4 bases from V and 7 bases from J, with 14 bases between. The CDR3 region has the DNA TGTGCCAGCAGCCAAGGAGGCGTTGGTGAAAAACTGTTTTTT. Its protein product is CASSQGGVGEKLFF.

The chain uses TRBV5-1 and TRBJ2-1; D gene unclear. This CDR3 has 15 amino acids. Germline CDR1 SGHRS, CDR2 YFSETQ. The V gene lost 1 base and the J gene lost 8 bases, with 16 bases spanning the gap. DNA for the CDR3: TGCGCCAGCAGCTTGTTGGGTGCAGGTCTCGATGAGCAGTTCTTC. Residues: CASSLLGAGLDEQFF.

V and J are TRBV11-2 and TRBJ2-7, with TRBD2 matching 8 bases. The germline gives CDR1 SGHAT, CDR2 FQNNGV. CDR3 length equals 14 residues. The junction had 7 bases not matched to a gene; V was cut back by 6 bases and J by 3 bases. The DNA for the CDR3 is TGTGCCAGCAGGCAAAAGGCGGGGGGCTACGAGCAGTACTTC. Translated, it gives CASRQKAGGYEQYF.

The rearrangement joins TRBV13 to TRBJ2-7, with TRBD2 matching over 12 bases. The CDR3 spans 15 residues. Germline CDR1 and CDR2: PRHDT and FYEKMQ (reference sequence). V lost 6 bases to trimming and J lost 4 bases; unmatched junction nucleotides: 7. This chain's CDR3 is CASSAPTSGSYEQYF. CDR3 in DNA: TGTGCCAGCAGTGCCCCGACTAGCGGGAGTTACGAGCAGTACTTC.

The chain uses TRBV9 and TRBJ2-7; no clear D gene. CDR3 length: 13 residues. Germline loops: CDR1 SGDLS, CDR2 YYNGEE. V lost 0 bases and J 3 bases, leaving 7 bases between the germline ends. CDR3 DNA: TGTGCCAGCAGCGTAGGTGATGGCTACGAGCAGTACTTC. Amino acid sequence: CASSVGDGYEQYF.

The rearrangement joins TRBV4-2 to TRBJ2-3; TRBD2 matches 9 bases. This CDR3 is built from 17 residues. CDR1 and CDR2 from the germline V gene are LGHNA and YNFKEQ. Trimming at V came to 0 bases and at J to 3 bases, leaving 7 bases not matched to a gene. This CDR3 is CASSQDASGMGTDTQYF. CDR3 DNA sequence: TGTGCCAGCAGCCAAGATGCTAGCGGGATGGGGACAGATACGCAGTATTTT.

This clone appeared a single time. CDR3: CASSYRGPSTDTQYF. CDR3 coding DNA: TGCGCCAGCAGCTACCGTGGCCCAAGCACAGATACGCAGTATTTT. The chain joins TRBV5-1 to TRBJ2-3; D is undetermined. Germline CDR1 and CDR2: SGHRS and YFSETQ. With 3 bases removed from V and 0 bases from J, the gap between germline ends came to 11 bases. The CDR3 consists of 15 residues.

J is TRBJ2-7 and V is TRBV7-2, with D uncertain. Trimming pared 4 bases from V and 0 bases from J, leaving 10 bases between. The CDR3 totals 14 residues. Germline V CDR1 and CDR2: SGHTA, FQGNSA. The CDR3 DNA sequence: TGTGCCAGCAGCTCGACGGTTAGCTCCTACGAGCAGTACTTC. The encoded protein is CASSSTVSSYEQYF.

This chain uses TRBV7-9 with TRBJ2-1; 9 positions agree with TRBD2. Germline V gene sequence: CDR1 SEHNR, CDR2 FQNEAQ (reference sequence). The CDR3 totals 14 residues. Trimming cost V 8 bases and J 7 bases; bases outside gene matches: 9. CDR3 sequence (DNA): TGTGCCAGCCAACCTAGCGGGACTGGGAATGAGCAGTTCTTC. It codes for CASQPSGTGNEQFF.

The chain recombines TRBV6-4 with TRBJ1-1; a possible D gene is TRBD1 (6 bases). The germline gives CDR1 MRHNA, CDR2 SNTAGT. V lost 2 bases and J 6 bases, leaving 13 bases between the germline ends. This CDR3 is 14 amino acids long. CDR3 bases: TGTGCCAGCAGTGACCCTAAGAACAGGGCTGAAGCTTTCTTT. It encodes CASSDPKNRAEAFF.

The chain couples TRBV18 to TRBJ2-7, with D maybe TRBD2 (5 bases). The CDR3 is 15 amino acids. Trimming pared 4 bases from V and 2 bases from J, leaving 15 bases between. Germline V lookup: CDR1 KGHSH, CDR2 LQKENI. Here the CDR3 reads CASSRDPPGTYEQYF. In nucleotides, the CDR3 is TGTGCCAGCTCACGGGATCCCCCGGGAACCTACGAGCAGTACTTC.

V and J are TRBV9 and TRBJ2-3, with D perhaps TRBD1 or TRBD2 (5 bases each). This CDR3 has 19 residues. Trimming took off 0 bases at V and 0 bases at J, with 20 bases between the two ends. The V gene's germline CDR1 is SGDLS and CDR2 YYNGEE. The DNA for the CDR3 is TGTGCCAGCAGCGTAGGAGTGGTTGAGAGGGGCTATAGCACAGATACGCAGTATTTT. Encoded protein: CASSVGVVERGYSTDTQYF.

J is TRBJ1-2 and V is TRBV6-6; D remains ambiguous. Germline lookup yields CDR1 MNHNY and CDR2 SVGAGI (reference sequence). V was shortened by 2 bases and J by 8 bases, with 15 bases between the two germline ends. The CDR3 extends over 14 amino acids. CDR3 region: CASSYPGFKEGYTF. DNA for the CDR3: TGTGCCAGCAGTTACCCGGGGTTTAAAGAGGGCTACACCTTC.

The chain joins TRBV5-1 to TRBJ2-7; 10 bases fit TRBD2. CDR3 length: 17 amino acids. The V gene's germline CDR1 is SGHRS and CDR2 YFSETQ. V lost 0 bases and J lost 4; bases outside the gene matches: 10. The CDR3, as DNA: TGCGCCAGCAGCTTGGTTCCAGCGGGAGGGCCTCGATACGAGCAGTACTTC. Translated, it gives CASSLVPAGGPRYEQYF.

V is TRBV28 and J is TRBJ1-4, with TRBD1 as a possible D gene (5 bases). CDR1 and CDR2 (germline): MDHEN, SYDVKM. V lost 6 bases and J 5 bases, leaving 10 bases between the germline ends. The CDR3 totals 13 residues. CDR3 bases: TGTGCCAGCAGCCAGGGCGGAAATGAAAAACTGTTTTTT. This encodes CASSQGGNEKLFF. The whole variable domain, filled in from reference TRBV28 and TRBJ1-4, reads DVKVTQSSRYLVKRTGEKVFLECVQDMDHENMFWYRQDPGLGLRLIYFSYDVKMKEKGDIPEGYSVSREKKERFSLILESASTNQTSMYLCASSQGGNEKLFFGSGTQLSVL.

The J gene is TRBJ2-1, the V gene TRBV19, with TRBD2 matching over 12 bases. The length of the CDR3 is 15 residues. The germline V gene encodes CDR1 LNHDA and CDR2 SQIVND (reference sequence). The junction had 4 bases not matched to a gene; V was cut back by 7 bases and J by 3 bases. The CDR3 sequence: CASTRTSGDYNEQFF. The CDR3 DNA reads TGTGCCAGTACCAGGACTAGCGGGGACTACAATGAGCAGTTCTTC. The full variable domain, rest sourced from reference TRBV19 and TRBJ2-1, is DGGITQSPKYLFRKEGQNVTLSCEQNLNHDAMYWYRQDPGQGLRLIYYSQIVNDFQKGDIAEGYSVSREKKESFPLTVTSAQKNPTAFYLCASTRTSGDYNEQFFGPGTRLTVL.

The gene calls are TRBV10-3 and TRBJ2-7; 8 bases align to TRBD1. With 5 bases clipped from V and 6 bases from J, the junction kept 3 bases outside the gene matches. CDR1 is ENHRY and CDR2 is SYGVKD in the germline V gene. The CDR3 contains 12 residues. CDR3 sequence (DNA): TGTGCCATCAGTTTGGACAGGGCCGAGCAGTACTTC. This sequence encodes CAISLDRAEQYF.